The T cell receptor (beta chain) under discussion was sequenced for a study of PD-L1 blockade in urothelial cancer. Study information: Patients commenced intravenous atezolizumab, 1,200 mg every 3 weeks, in about 2014. Blood was tested 3 weeks (second dose) and 6 weeks into treatment. Patients' prior chemotherapy regimens numbered 0 to 3. Males with bladder-origin urothelial cancer made up about 85% of the roughly 29 patients.

Time point denoted: pretreatment peripheral blood. CDR3 length: 13 residues. Germline V gene lookup returns CDR1 SGHTA and CDR2 FQGNSA. V was shortened by 3 bases and J by 2 bases, with 4 bases between the two germline ends. Sequencing used immunoSEQ multiplex PCR; TCRdb keeps in-frame clones, though not all of them. The table lists 45,000 to 60,000 clones, 82% of them singletons. This chain uses TRBV7-2 with TRBJ2-2; D gene ambiguous. The sequence was collected from a man between 45 and 60 years old with urothelial cancer. The material sequenced was PBMCs, taken around atezolizumab (anti-PD-L1) treatment. CDR3 amino acids: CASSFRNTGELFF. The CDR3 nucleotides read TGTGCCAGCAGCTTCAGAAACACCGGGGAGCTGTTTTTT.